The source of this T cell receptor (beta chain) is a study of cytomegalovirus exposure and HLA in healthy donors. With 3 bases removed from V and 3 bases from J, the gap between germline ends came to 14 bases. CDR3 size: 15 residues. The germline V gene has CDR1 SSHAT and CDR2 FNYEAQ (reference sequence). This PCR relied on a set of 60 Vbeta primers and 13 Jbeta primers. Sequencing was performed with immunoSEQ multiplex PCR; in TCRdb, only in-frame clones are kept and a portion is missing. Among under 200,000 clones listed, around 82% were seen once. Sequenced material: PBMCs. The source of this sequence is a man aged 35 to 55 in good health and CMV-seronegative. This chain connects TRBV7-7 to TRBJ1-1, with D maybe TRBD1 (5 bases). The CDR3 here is CASSFQRQRDTEAFF. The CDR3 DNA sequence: TGTGCCAGCAGCTTCCAGAGACAGAGAGACACTGAAGCTTTCTTT.